The 24 T cell receptor beta chains below all came from one sample that was sequenced in a study of control samples from healthy donors and cancer patients. Only in-frame clones appear in the TCRdb table, and some are missing; sequencing was by immunoSEQ multiplex PCR. This sample has 100,000 to 150,000 clones, with around 92% found just once. The sample consisted of blood. These receptors were collected from a woman between 50 and 59 years old in good health.

The rearrangement uses TRBV6-5 and TRBJ1-6; 7 bases match TRBD1. Germline-derived CDR1 and CDR2 are MNHEY and SVGAGI. Trimming at V came to 7 bases and at J to 13 bases, leaving 13 bases not matched to a gene. This CDR3 has 14 amino acids. Here the CDR3 reads CASKAGGGMKPLHF. In DNA, the CDR3 is TGTGCCAGCAAAGCCGGAGGGGGCATGAAGCCCCTCCACTTT.

This sequence joins TRBV6-6 and TRBJ1-2; D remains unclear. The CDR3 runs 14 residues. Trimming cost V 6 bases and J 2 bases, with 13 bases left between them. Looked up from germline, CDR1 is MNHNY and CDR2 is SVGAGI (reference sequence). The CDR3: CASSPMILNYGYTF. The CDR3 nucleotides are TGTGCCAGCAGCCCAATGATCCTAAACTATGGCTACACCTTC.

The V gene is TRBV30, the J gene TRBJ2-3; maybe TRBD1 (6 bases). The CDR3 runs 15 residues. V was cut by 2 bases and J by 4 bases, with 16 bases left in between. CDR1 and CDR2 from the germline V gene are GTSNPN and SVGIG (reference sequence). CDR3 sequence reads: CAWSPGHGIADTQYF. The DNA for the CDR3 is TGTGCCTGGAGTCCGGGACATGGGATCGCAGATACGCAGTATTTT. Variable domain in full (rest from reference TRBV30 and TRBJ2-3): SQTIHQWPATLVQPVGSPLSLECTVEGTSNPNLYWYRQAAGRGLQLLFYSVGIGQISSEVPQNLSASRPQDRQFILSSKKLLLSDSGFYLCAWSPGHGIADTQYFGPGTRLTVL.

This clone came up once. This rearrangement joins TRBV7-9 to TRBJ1-3; 7 bases are a match to TRBD1. From germline, CDR1 is SEHNR and CDR2 FQNEAQ (reference sequence). V shed 0 bases, J shed 1 base, and the junction held 9 bases outside the gene matches. The CDR3 sequence is 18 residues long. The CDR3 coding sequence is TGTGCCAGCAGCTTAGCACGAACAGGGGCGCTTTCTGGAAACACCATATATTTT. Amino acids: CASSLARTGALSGNTIYF.

The count of this clone is one. V usage is TRBV11-2 and J usage is TRBJ2-1, with TRBD2 identical over 14 bases. Per germline, CDR1 SGHAT and CDR2 FQNNGV. J lost 14 bases, V lost 5 bases, and 11 bases had no gene match. The CDR3 extends over 15 amino acids. For the CDR3, the DNA is TGTGCCAGCAGCCGGGGACTAGCGGGAGATCGGAGCGAGTTCTTC. Protein sequence: CASSRGLAGDRSEFF.

The chain carries TRBV9 and TRBJ2-7; TRBD1 agrees at 8 bases. V shed 4 bases and J 3 bases; nucleotides not matched to a gene: 6. Germline V gene data show CDR1 as SGDLS and CDR2 as YYNGEE. This CDR3 has 14 amino acids. The CDR3 region is CASSPGQVHYEQYF. DNA of the CDR3: TGTGCCAGCAGCCCGGGACAGGTACACTACGAGCAGTACTTC.

The CDR3 reads CASSPPGDTIYF. For the CDR3, the DNA is TGTGCCAGCTCACCACCAGGGGACACCATATATTTT. The genes are TRBV18 and TRBJ1-3; a weak D match, TRBD1 (5 bases). CDR1 KGHSH and CDR2 LQKENI come from the germline V gene. The V end lost 0 bases, the J end lost 8 bases, and 5 bases lay between the germline ends. The CDR3 is 12 residues long.

This rearrangement joins TRBV3-1 (or the pseudogene TRBV3-2) to TRBJ2-7; the D is unclear. Germline V CDR1 and CDR2: LGHDT, YNNKEL (reference sequence). This CDR3 has 12 amino acids. The ends were cut back, 4 bases at V and 2 bases at J, with 6 bases in the middle. For the CDR3, the DNA is TGTGCCAGCAGCCGAGACCCCTACGAGCAGTACTTC. Translating it yields CASSRDPYEQYF.

CDR3 DNA sequence: TGTGCCAGCAGTGATACCGGGACTAGACGGCAAGAGACCCAGTACTTC. It encodes CASSDTGTRRQETQYF. J is TRBJ2-5 and V is TRBV6-1, with 8 nucleotides matching TRBD2. Per germline, CDR1 MNHNS and CDR2 SASEGT. CDR3 length: 16 amino acids. V shed 3 bases and J 2 bases; nucleotides not matched to a gene: 8.

The rearrangement joins TRBV5-1 to TRBJ2-2; D unclear. This CDR3 region has 13 residues. Germline CDR1 and CDR2: SGHRS and YFSETQ. V was clipped by 0 bases and J by 6 bases, with 6 bases between them. The CDR3 sequence: CASSLAEAGELFF. The CDR3 DNA follows: TGCGCCAGCAGCTTGGCCGAAGCCGGGGAGCTGTTTTTT.

The V gene is TRBV5-1, the J gene TRBJ1-2; 9 bases agree with TRBD1. V trimming: 4 bases; J trimming: 8 bases; junction bases outside the gene matches: 6. CDR3 length: 13 amino acids. Germline V gives CDR1 SGHRS, CDR2 YFSETQ. CDR3 sequence (DNA): TGCGCCAGCAGCGCGGGACAGGGAGGCGGCTACACCTTC. Its protein product is CASSAGQGGGYTF.

The chain combines TRBV5-6 with TRBJ2-1; D remains unclear. The CDR3 consists of 17 residues. CDR1 and CDR2 from the germline V gene are SGHDT and YYEEEE. V lost 1 base, J lost 2 bases, and 16 bases lay in between. The CDR3 DNA reads TGTGCCAGCAGCTTGATGGTGTCGGTTGTAGCCTACAATGAGCAGTTCTTC. It codes for CASSLMVSVVAYNEQFF.

This chain uses TRBV20-1 with TRBJ2-1, with 9 bases fitting TRBD2. This CDR3 contains 15 residues. J gave up 8 bases and V 3 bases, and 11 bases lay outside the gene matches. Germline lookup yields CDR1 DFQATT and CDR2 SNEGSKA (reference sequence). In nucleotides, the CDR3 is TGCAGTGCTAGTTCTTGGCGGGGGGGCCACTATGAGCAGTTCTTC. Amino acid sequence: CSASSWRGGHYEQFF.

This chain links TRBV5-1 with TRBJ1-1, with D uncertain. Between the trimmed V and J ends, which lost 4 bases and 12 bases, there was a span of 16 bases. Germline lookup yields CDR1 SGHRS and CDR2 YFSETQ. The length of the CDR3 is 12 residues. The CDR3 loop reads CASSRRGFMSFF. CDR3 sequence (DNA): TGCGCCAGCAGCCGCCGGGGTTTTATGTCTTTCTTT.

J is TRBJ1-2 and V is TRBV6-5; 9 bases are shared with TRBD1. The trim removed 8 bases at V and 2 bases at J, leaving 9 bases unmatched. Looked up from germline, CDR1 is MNHEY and CDR2 is SVGAGI. The CDR3 consists of 15 residues. CDR3 region: CASRRGDRENYGYTF. The DNA for the CDR3 is TGTGCCAGCCGACGAGGGGACAGGGAAAACTATGGCTACACCTTC.

The chain carries TRBV6-5 and TRBJ1-1; tentative D call: TRBD1 (5 bases). The CDR3 has 13 amino acids. Looked up from germline, CDR1 is MNHEY and CDR2 is SVGAGI. V shed 10 bases and J shed 0 bases, with 12 bases lying between them. The CDR3 region is CATWGKMNTEAFF. CDR3 in DNA: TGTGCCACCTGGGGGAAGATGAACACTGAAGCTTTCTTT.

In this sample, this clone turned up once. As DNA, the CDR3 is TGTGCCAGCAGTCCTCAGGAGAACACTGAAGCTTTCTTT. Translating it yields CASSPQENTEAFF. The rearrangement uses TRBV6-6 and TRBJ1-1; no definite D call. Germline CDR1 is MNHNY and CDR2 is SVGAGI (reference sequence). Trimming stripped 5 bases from V and 1 base from J, with 8 bases between. This CDR3 is 13 amino acids long.

The J gene is TRBJ1-6, the V gene TRBV19, with D unclear. Per the germline V gene, CDR1 is LNHDA and CDR2 is SQIVND (reference sequence). This CDR3 contains 15 residues. Trimming left V 3 bases short and J 13 bases short, with 19 bases between. The CDR3 sequence: CASSIEGPDGAPLHF. DNA of the CDR3: TGTGCCAGTAGTATCGAGGGTCCCGATGGAGCCCCCCTCCACTTT. The full variable domain, rest sourced from reference TRBV19 and TRBJ1-6, is DGGITQSPKYLFRKEGQNVTLSCEQNLNHDAMYWYRQDPGQGLRLIYYSQIVNDFQKGDIAEGYSVSREKKESFPLTVTSAQKNPTAFYLCASSIEGPDGAPLHFGNGTRLTVT.

The V gene is TRBV4-1, the J gene TRBJ2-4; either TRBD1 or TRBD2 may fit D (5 bases each). V was pared by 2 bases and J by 4 bases, with 15 bases between. This CDR3 region has 16 residues. From germline, CDR1 is MGHRA and CDR2 YSYEKL. CDR3 in amino acids: CASSQPTGTDKNIQYF. Here the CDR3 DNA reads TGCGCCAGCAGCCAACCCACCGGGACGGATAAAAACATTCAGTACTTC.

The chain has TRBV15 and TRBJ2-4; maybe TRBD1 (5 bases). Germline CDR1 LNHNV, CDR2 YYDKDF (reference sequence). CDR3 length: 15 residues. With 0 bases removed from V and 3 bases from J, the gap between germline ends came to 9 bases. CDR3 coding DNA: TGTGCCACCAGCAGAGAGCAGGGAATCAAAAACATTCAGTACTTC. It is translated as CATSREQGIKNIQYF.

The V and J genes are TRBV11-2 and TRBJ2-4; the match to TRBD2 covers 8 bases. Germline CDR1 and CDR2: SGHAT and FQNNGV. This CDR3 is 15 amino acids long. J was trimmed by 2 bases and V by 7 bases; bases with no gene match: 7. The CDR3 protein is CASNGGGITKNIQYF. CDR3 coding DNA: TGTGCCAGCAACGGCGGGGGGATAACCAAAAACATTCAGTACTTC.

J is TRBJ1-2 and V is TRBV6-6; D is perhaps TRBD1 (6 bases). The CDR3 runs 16 residues. Trimming left V 2 bases short and J 4 bases short, with 17 bases between. Germline V gives CDR1 MNHNY, CDR2 SVGAGI (reference sequence). The CDR3 sequence: CASSYRDTTVSYGYTF. In DNA form, the CDR3 reads TGTGCCAGCAGTTACCGGGACACCACAGTGAGCTATGGCTACACCTTC.

This chain links TRBV18 with TRBJ1-1; TRBD1 aligns across 7 bases. The CDR3 length is 15 residues. V was pared by 0 bases and J by 0 bases, with 1 base of the junction left unmatched. Germline V CDR1 and CDR2: KGHSH, LQKENI. CDR3 bases: TGTGCCAGCTCACCACCGACAGGGTTGAACACTGAAGCTTTCTTT. This gives the protein CASSPPTGLNTEAFF.

The rearrangement uses TRBV9 and TRBJ2-4, with 7 positions matching TRBD2. Germline assignment: CDR1 SGDLS and CDR2 YYNGEE. This CDR3 has 16 amino acids. With V trimmed by 0 bases and J by 1 base, 4 bases remained unmatched. CDR3 in amino acids: CASSVVSGAAKNIQYF. CDR3 coding DNA: TGTGCCAGCAGCGTAGTCAGCGGGGCCGCCAAAAACATTCAGTACTTC.